The rows below give T cell receptor delta chains drawn from one sample of a study of gamma-delta chains in newborns, infants, children. TCRdb used CATT to re-call clones from the reads. The sample lists several thousand delta-chain clones; 30% to 40% were seen once. Input material: blood. The receptors derive from a child who received the measles vaccine. Each CDR3 is given with its conserved first and last residue. Fields, in order: CDR3 length, J gene, D gene, clone size, V gene, CDR3 DNA, CDR3 protein. A D gene is named only where the DNA matches it firmly. Where a row states a size, it is once, few, many or the class of an expanded clone; other rows omit it.

>19|TRDJ1|TRDD3|NA|TRDV1
TGTGCTCTTGGGGAAGGCTGTTTCTCCCTACGGGGATATACCGATAAACTCATCTTT
CALGEGCFSLRGYTDKLIF
>26|TRDJ1|TRDD3|few|TRDV1
TGTGCTCTTGGGGAACTCGGCCTTCCTAGTATGGTACTATACTGGGGGATGGAGGGGTACACCGATAAACTCATCTTT
CALGELGLPSMVLYWGMEGYTDKLIF
>22|TRDJ1|TRDD3|once|TRDV1
TGTGCTCTTGGGGACTTGGGCCTTCCTATGTTACTGGGGGATAGGGACACCGATAAACTCATCTTT
CALGDLGLPMLLGDRDTDKLIF
>18|TRDJ1|NA|NA|TRDV1
TGTGCTCTTGGGGAACTCGGAGGTACTGCGCCGGGCACCGATAAACTCATCTTC
CALGELGGTAPGTDKLIF
>20|TRDJ1|TRDD3|large|TRDV2
TGTGCCTGTGACACCGTGCTGGGGGATCCCTTATTCTTTTACACCGATAAACTCATCTTT
CACDTVLGDPLFFYTDKLIF
>20|TRDJ2|TRDD3|few|TRDV1
TGTGCTCTTGGGGAACAATCTGGCTGGGGGACAGATACTTTGACAGCACAACTCTTCTTT
CALGEQSGWGTDTLTAQLFF
>23|TRDJ1|TRDD3|NA|TRDV1
TGTGCTCTTGGGGAAGAAGTCCTGTTCCCCCACTGGGGGATAGGCGGGACGGGGGGTAAACTCATCTTT
CALGEEVLFPHWGIGGTGGKLIF
>14|TRDJ1|TRDD3|few|TRDV3
TGTGCCTTTAACTGGGGGATTTACACCGATAAACTCATCTTT
CAFNWGIYTDKLIF
>19|TRDJ1|NA|NA|TRDV3
TGTGCCTTTGAAGGCCTTCCTTACTGGGGGCTCACCTACACCGATAAACTCATCTTT
CAFEGLPYWGLTYTDKLIF
>19|TRDJ1|TRDD3|NA|TRDV1
TGTGCTCTTGGGGCCCGCCCTGGGGGGGACCCCGACTACACCGATAAACTCATCTTT
CALGARPGGDPDYTDKLIF
>19|TRDJ1|TRDD3|NA|TRDV1
TGTGCTCTTGGGGAACGCCTAGACTGGGGGACACGCGCCCCCGATAAACTCATCTTT
CALGERLDWGTRAPDKLIF
>17|TRDJ1|TRDD3|few|TRDV1
TGTGCTCTTGGGGAACTACGGTACTGGGGGATACAGCCAAAACTCATCTTT
CALGELRYWGIQPKLIF
>17|TRDJ1|NA|few|TRDV1
TGTGCTCTTGGGAAGGGCCTTCCCCTCCGTGTGTCTGGAGGACTCATCTTT
CALGKGLPLRVSGGLIF
>21|TRDJ1|NA|NA|TRDV1
TGTGCTCTTGGGATTCCTACGCTTCCCCTCGAGGATACGAGAAGGCTTTATAAACTCATCTTT
CALGIPTLPLEDTRRLYKLIF
>20|TRDJ1|NA|NA|TRDV1
TGTGCTCTTGGGGAACTACTTCCTAAACCGGGGATCCGGTACACCGATAAACTCATCTTT
CALGELLPKPGIRYTDKLIF
>22|TRDJ1|TRDD3|NA|TRDV1
TGTGCTCTTGGGGAACGTCTCCTACTCGGCTCTCTGGGGGATACATCCACCGATAAACTCATCTTT
CALGERLLLGSLGDTSTDKLIF
>26|TRDJ1|TRDD3|once|TRDV1
TGTGCTCTTGGGGAATACACCTACGTCGAGTCCCCGGTACTGGGGGATACCCTCCGGTACGCCGATAAACTCATCTTT
CALGEYTYVESPVLGDTLRYADKLIF
>15|TRDJ1|NA|medium-sized|TRAV29/DV5
TGTGCAGCAAAAGCTCTTTCTGGGGCCTACGATAAACTCATCTTT
CAAKALSGAYDKLIF
>21|TRDJ1|TRDD3|NA|TRDV1
TGTGCTCTTGGGGAAGTGGGTGGATACTCCCTACTGAAGGGGGATACGAAGGAACTCATCTTT
CALGEVGGYSLLKGDTKELIF
>20|TRDJ1|NA|few|TRDV1
TGTGCTCTCGTCCGTTTCTACGGTACTGCCCATCAATTAGTCACCGATAAACTCATCTTT
CALVRFYGTAHQLVTDKLIF
>13|TRDJ1|NA|once|TRDV3
TGTGCCTTATGGGTGCTACGCGCCGATAAACTCATCTTT
CALWVLRADKLIF
>16|TRDJ1|TRDD3|NA|TRDV3
TGTGCCTCCTTTCTCCCTTTCTCTGGGGGAGACGATAAACTCATCTTT
CASFLPFSGGDDKLIF